The clone carrying this T cell receptor (beta chain) was counted between two and nine times. Its antigen is undetermined. Until they underwent thyroid surgery, no patient had received any treatment. Per the original data handling: Using the CDR3 differences seen across clinicopathological groups, the authors built a distant-metastasis classifier for papillary thyroid cancer, which was meant to discriminate distant-metastatic patients. TCRdb re-called the PCR reads via MiXCR. These V and J calls rely on TCRdb rather than the paper's analysis. The sample holds about 12,000 clones, around 29% seen once. This entry comes from a study of metastatic and nonmetastatic thyroid tumors. Study-wide context: Samples came from malignant and benign thyroid patients, and repertoires were compared across blood and tumor or nodule tissue.

CDR3 length: 16 residues. V lost 1 base and J 1 base, leaving 11 bases between the germline ends. Germline assignment: CDR1 MNHNS and CDR2 SASEGT. General observations from the study: Malignant thyroid tumors reportedly had TCR beta diversity that was significantly higher than in benign nodules, in blood and tumor.

The receptor was isolated from a female donor with papillary thyroid cancer or a benign thyroid nodule (not recorded which). Some clones in this sample may be carry-over from other donors' samples. Sequencing was carried out using tumor tissue. The chain recombines TRBV6-1 with TRBJ2-1; D is perhaps TRBD1 (5 bases). DNA for the CDR3: TGTGCCAGCAGTGAAGGGCAGGGCCCATCCTACAATGAGCAGTTCTTC. It is translated as CASSEGQGPSYNEQFF.